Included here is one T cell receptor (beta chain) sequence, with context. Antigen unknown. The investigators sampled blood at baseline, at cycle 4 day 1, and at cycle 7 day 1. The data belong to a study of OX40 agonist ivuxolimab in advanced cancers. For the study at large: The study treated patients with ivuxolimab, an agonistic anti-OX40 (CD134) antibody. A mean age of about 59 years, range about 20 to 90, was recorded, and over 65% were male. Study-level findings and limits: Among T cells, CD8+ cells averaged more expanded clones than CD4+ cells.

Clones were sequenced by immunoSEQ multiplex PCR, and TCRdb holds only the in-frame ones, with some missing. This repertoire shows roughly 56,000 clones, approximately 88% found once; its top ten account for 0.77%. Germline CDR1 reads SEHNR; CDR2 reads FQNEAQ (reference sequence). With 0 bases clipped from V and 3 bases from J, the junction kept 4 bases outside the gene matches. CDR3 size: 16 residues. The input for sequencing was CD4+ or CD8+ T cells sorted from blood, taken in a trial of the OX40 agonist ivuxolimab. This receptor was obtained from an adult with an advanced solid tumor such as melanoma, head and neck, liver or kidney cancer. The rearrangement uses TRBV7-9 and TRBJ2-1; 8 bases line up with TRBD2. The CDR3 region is CASSLARTSYYNEQFF. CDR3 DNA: TGTGCCAGCAGCTTAGCGCGGACTAGCTACTACAATGAGCAGTTCTTC.